This TCR beta chain is drawn from a study of fetal regulatory T cell absence and autoimmunity. Background on the study: IPEX patients had exocrine pancreas autoimmunity without clinical diabetes.

Study-level findings and limits: The oligoclonal enrichment was interpreted as supporting antigen-driven pancreatic autoimmunity before birth in IPEX syndrome. Some top pancreas TCR clones were over 95-fold enriched versus cord blood.

Sequencing was performed with immunoSEQ multiplex PCR; in TCRdb, only in-frame clones are kept and a portion is missing. The repertoire holds 46,000 or so clones, about 80% seen once, with about 0.41% in the top ten. Turning to this clone: The antigen is not known.

Germline V gives CDR1 SNHLY, CDR2 FYNNEI. The ends lost 4 bases at V and 2 bases at J; junction bases unmatched: 1. The CDR3 spans 13 residues. The V gene is TRBV2, the J gene TRBJ2-7; 8 bases match TRBD1. This sequence was found in a newborn boy with IPEX syndrome. The sample comprised cord blood. CDR3 sequence: CASSGDRPYEQYF. The CDR3 nucleotides are TGTGCCAGCAGTGGGGACAGGCCCTACGAGCAGTACTTC.